This entry is about one T cell receptor beta chain. Using immunoSEQ multiplex PCR, the repertoire was profiled, and TCRdb retains in-frame clones only, with some absent. This sample has some 220,000 clones, with 80% found just once. This entry belongs to a study of blood T cell repertoires in COVID-19. The CDR3 spans 16 residues. Germline lookup yields CDR1 LGHDT and CDR2 YNNKEL (reference sequence). Losses at the gene ends were 0 bases for V and 2 bases for J; bases not matched to a gene: 5. The sequencing input was peripheral blood. The V gene is TRBV3-1 (or the pseudogene TRBV3-2), the J gene TRBJ2-5; 8 positions agree with TRBD2. The sequence was collected from a woman in her 70s with acute or convalescent COVID-19. The CDR3 loop reads CASSQDFSGGQETQYF. The DNA for the CDR3 is TGTGCCAGCAGCCAAGATTTCAGCGGGGGACAAGAGACCCAGTACTTC.